The source of this TCR beta chain is a study of blood T cell repertoires in COVID-19. At the level of the study: PBMCs, B-cell-depleted T cells, or T cells were the source of the cDNA or gDNA that made up the material.

In the authors' workflow: Counts of nucleated cells, estimated from reference gene primer amplification, were obtained. TCRdb's table, derived via immunoSEQ multiplex PCR, lists solely in-frame clones and lacks some. V and J calls and clone size are those listed in that table; D and trimming were worked out from the DNA. This sample has 300,000 to 400,000 clones, with roughly 90% found just once. The germline V gene encodes CDR1 MNHEY and CDR2 SMNVEV (reference sequence). The V and J ends lost 5 bases and 2 bases, in that order; junction bases with no gene match: 4. CDR3 length: 14 amino acids. The V call is TRBV27, the J call TRBJ2-5, with 8 bases aligning to TRBD1. Sample: peripheral blood. This clonotype was obtained from a woman aged 25-40 years with COVID-19, enrolled during active disease. The CDR3 loop reads CASSRNRGQETQYF. The CDR3 region has the DNA TGTGCCAGCAGTCGGAACAGGGGGCAAGAGACCCAGTACTTC.